This T cell receptor beta chain derives from a study of T cell responses to AZD1222 COVID-19 vaccine. Study-wide results and caveats: Every sample of the repertoires postdated the peak T cell response. Spike-specific TCR repertoires showed rising breadth and depth after two AZD1222 doses.

The data were produced by immunoSEQ multiplex PCR, yet TCRdb's version contains in-frame clones alone and is incomplete. Here the sample spans approximately 140,000 clones, over 85% being singletons. Germline values: CDR1 GTSNPN, CDR2 SVGIG (reference sequence). Unmatched junction bases numbered 4, after V lost 2 bases and J lost 3 bases. This CDR3 spans 14 amino acids. Pooled together were second doses at about 4 or about 12 weeks. As regards this clone: What it binds is not known.

The J gene is TRBJ2-3, the V gene TRBV30; the match to TRBD1 covers 8 bases. This clonotype was sampled from an adult who received the AZD1222 COVID-19 vaccine. Here the sequenced sample was peripheral blood, taken 28 days after the second AZD1222 dose. The CDR3 bases are TGTGCCTGGAGTCCTCAGGGGGCAACAGATACGCAGTATTTT. Translation: CAWSPQGATDTQYF. The full variable domain, completed using reference TRBV30 and TRBJ2-3, is SQTIHQWPATLVQPVGSPLSLECTVEGTSNPNLYWYRQAAGRGLQLLFYSVGIGQISSEVPQNLSASRPQDRQFILSSKKLLLSDSGFYLCAWSPQGATDTQYFGPGTRLTVL.